This passage covers 31 T cell receptor beta chains from one sample sequenced in a study. TCRdb re-called the RT-PCR reads through MiXCR, storing one row per CDR3 protein. Here the sample spans around 700,000 distinct CDR3 sequences, 14% being singletons. The material sequenced was memory CD4+ T cells from blood. The source of these receptors is a female donor in good health, serving as a healthy control.

CDR3 nucleotides: TGTGCCAGCAGTGGGGGACTAGCGGGAAGGCAAGAGACCCAGTACTTC. This sequence encodes CASSGGLAGRQETQYF. The chain recombines TRBV6-2 or TRBV6-3 with TRBJ2-5; 13 bases match TRBD2. The germline gives CDR1 MNHEY, CDR2 SVGEGT. This CDR3 spans 16 amino acids. With 5 bases clipped from V and 2 bases from J, the junction kept 5 bases outside the gene matches.

This clonotype was recorded many times. This rearrangement joins TRBV10-3 to TRBJ1-2, with 10 nucleotides matching TRBD1. The CDR3 is made up of 13 amino acids. Germline assignment: CDR1 ENHRY and CDR2 SYGVKD. The trim removed 8 bases at V and 2 bases at J, leaving 2 bases unmatched. In DNA, the CDR3 is TGTGCCATCGGGACAGGGGAAAACTATGGCTACACCTTC. Amino acids: CAIGTGENYGYTF.

The sample holds a few counts of this clonotype. V is TRBV12-3 or TRBV12-4 and J is TRBJ2-3; 11 bases line up with TRBD2. J gave up 4 bases and V 7 bases, and 10 bases lay outside the gene matches. The CDR3 sequence is 16 residues long. The CDR3 DNA follows: TGTGCCAGCATCCTACTAGCGGGGGTAGGGGCAGATACGCAGTATTTT. Amino acids: CASILLAGVGADTQYF.

V is TRBV7-3 and J is TRBJ2-2; D remains ambiguous. The CDR3 length is 15 residues. The V end was cut by 5 bases, the J end by 6 bases, with 16 bases between. The germline CDR1 and CDR2 sequences are SGHTA and FQGTGA. The chain's CDR3 is CASSLSPTPSGELFF. CDR3 nucleotide sequence: TGTGCCAGCAGCCTCTCGCCAACTCCGTCCGGGGAGCTGTTTTTT.

This clonotype was seen many times. V usage is TRBV7-6 and J usage is TRBJ2-2; D unclear. Germline V gene data show CDR1 as SGHVS and CDR2 as FNYEAQ. The CDR3 is 18 amino acids. V lost 2 bases to trimming and J lost 1 base, with 17 bases between them. As DNA, the CDR3 is TGTGCCAGCAGCTTAATTTTTTTGGGCCCTCTGAACACCGGGGAGCTGTTTTTT. Translating it yields CASSLIFLGPLNTGELFF.

This clonotype has at least ten counts. CDR3 DNA sequence: TGCGCCAGCAGCCAACGTCCAGGGCCTGGGGCCAACGTCCTGACTTTC. Residues: CASSQRPGPGANVLTF. This chain connects TRBV4-3 to TRBJ2-6; D perhaps matches TRBD1 (5 bases). The CDR3 consists of 16 residues. Looked up from germline, CDR1 is LGHNA and CDR2 is YSLEER. Trimming stripped 2 bases from V and 2 bases from J, with 10 bases between.

This clonotype has at least ten counts. This chain links TRBV20-1 with TRBJ2-5; weak D call: TRBD1 (5 bases). V lost 0 bases to trimming and J lost 7 bases, with 12 bases between them. The CDR3 spans 13 residues. CDR1 and CDR2 (germline): DFQATT, SNEGSKA (reference sequence). The CDR3 loop reads CSARDQGFGTQYF. The CDR3 DNA reads TGCAGTGCTAGAGATCAGGGTTTCGGGACCCAGTACTTC.

This clonotype was found many times. The V gene is TRBV7-3, the J gene TRBJ2-1, with TRBD2 matching 11 bases. V was clipped by 3 bases and J by 2 bases; unmatched bases: 0. The CDR3 sequence is 15 residues long. CDR1 is SGHTA and CDR2 is FQGTGA in the germline V gene. The CDR3 DNA is TGTGCCAGCAGCTTTAGCGGGGGGGCCTACAATGAGCAGTTCTTC. Translating it yields CASSFSGGAYNEQFF.

The V gene is TRBV6-2 or TRBV6-3, the J gene TRBJ2-1, with 12 bases that match TRBD1. CDR3 length: 20 amino acids. V shed 0 bases, J shed 3 bases, and the junction held 12 bases outside the gene matches. The germline V gene encodes CDR1 MNHEY and CDR2 SVGEGT. CDR3 sequence reads: CASSYSYGTGGSTLYNEQFF. CDR3 nucleotide sequence: TGTGCCAGCAGTTACTCTTACGGGACAGGGGGCTCTACCCTCTACAATGAGCAGTTCTTC.

This clonotype showed up just a few times. V and J are TRBV6-2 or TRBV6-3 and TRBJ2-1, with a possible D match to TRBD2 (5 bases). This CDR3 has 14 amino acids. The V gene lost 4 bases and the J gene lost 14 bases, with 21 bases spanning the gap. Germline lookup yields CDR1 MNHEY and CDR2 SVGEGT. The CDR3 DNA reads as TGTGCCAGCAGTTCCGAAGGTAGAGAGGGCCAGGAGTTCTTC. It codes for CASSSEGREGQEFF.

This clonotype came up a few times. The CDR3 here is CATSEMVQGLGSYNSPLHF. CDR3 DNA sequence: TGTGCCACCAGCGAGATGGTACAGGGATTAGGCTCCTATAATTCACCCCTCCACTTT. The rearrangement links TRBV15 to TRBJ1-6, with D possibly being TRBD1 (6 bases). Germline loops: CDR1 LNHNV, CDR2 YYDKDF (reference sequence). This CDR3 is 19 amino acids long. V shed 5 bases and J shed 0 bases, with 20 bases lying between them.

The rearrangement links TRBV15 to TRBJ1-6; a weak D match, TRBD1 (5 bases). Germline values: CDR1 LNHNV, CDR2 YYDKDF (reference sequence). The length of the CDR3 is 15 residues. The germline V and J ends were trimmed by 0 bases and 9 bases, with 12 bases remaining between them. Written as DNA, the CDR3 is TGTGCCACCAGCAGAGACAGGGTCATGGCTTCACCCCTCCACTTT. This gives the protein CATSRDRVMASPLHF.

A few counts support this clonotype. This chain connects TRBV6-5 to TRBJ2-1, with a possible D match to TRBD1 (6 bases). Trimming pared 8 bases from V and 16 bases from J, leaving 21 bases between. The V gene's germline CDR1 is MNHEY and CDR2 SVGAGI. CDR3 length equals 12 residues. The CDR3 nucleotides read TGTGCCAGCGGAGATGGCGACAGGCCGCATTTCTTC. As protein: CASGDGDRPHFF.

This clonotype was counted many times. The chain links TRBV24-1 to TRBJ1-1, with 8 bases fitting TRBD1. J was trimmed by 11 bases and V by 4 bases; bases with no gene match: 5. Germline lookup yields CDR1 KGHDR and CDR2 SFDVKD. The CDR3 sequence is 12 residues long. The CDR3 protein is CATSEGDRSAFF. The CDR3 DNA follows: TGTGCCACCAGTGAGGGGGACAGGTCCGCTTTCTTT.

The chain employs TRBV12-3 or TRBV12-4 and TRBJ2-1; 8 bases map to TRBD2. V lost 5 bases to trimming and J lost 4 bases; unmatched junction nucleotides: 4. This CDR3 has 14 residues. The chain's CDR3 is CASSGVAGYNEQFF. The CDR3 region has the DNA TGTGCCAGCAGTGGGGTAGCGGGGTACAATGAGCAGTTCTTC.

This clonotype was seen at least ten times. V is TRBV20-1 and J is TRBJ2-3, with D possibly TRBD2 on 5 matching bases. The ends were cut back, 1 base at V and 3 bases at J, with 8 bases in the middle. Germline lookup yields CDR1 DFQATT and CDR2 SNEGSKA (reference sequence). CDR3 length: 13 residues. This CDR3 reads CSARATKTDTQYF. DNA for the CDR3: TGCAGTGCTAGAGCGACTAAAACAGATACGCAGTATTTT.

On this clonotype itself: This may be a read error: a much more frequent sequence differs by one nucleotide. The CDR3 does not close with the conserved phenylalanine or tryptophan, likely indicating a read error. This chain links TRBV6-5 with TRBJ1-6; TRBD1 matches 7 bases. Germline assignment: CDR1 MNHEY and CDR2 SVGAGI. The CDR3 spans 14 residues. Germline trimming cut 5 bases from V and 7 bases from J; bases unmatched to any gene: 5. CDR3 region: CASSVQGSNSPLHL. In DNA form, the CDR3 reads TGTGCCAGCAGTGTACAGGGGAGCAATTCACCCCTCCACTTG.

V usage is TRBV20-1 and J usage is TRBJ1-5, with 9 bases lining up with TRBD1. CDR3 length: 15 residues. The V and J ends lost 5 bases and 5 bases, in that order; junction bases with no gene match: 10. CDR1 is DFQATT, CDR2 SNEGSKA, per germline (reference sequence). CDR3 in amino acids: CSARKRTGDYQPQHF. The CDR3 DNA is TGCAGTGCTCGAAAAAGGACAGGGGATTATCAGCCCCAGCATTTT.

Ten or more counts support this clonotype. The chain links TRBV12-3 or TRBV12-4 to TRBJ2-7; 10 bases agree with TRBD1. The V segment lost 5 bases and the J segment 4 bases; nucleotides outside the gene matches: 5. This CDR3 comprises 14 residues. In DNA, the CDR3 is TGTGCCAGCAGTCGACAGGGGGCGCGATACGAGCAGTACTTC. Translation gives CASSRQGARYEQYF.

This clonotype was observed a few times. V gene TRBV19 combines with J gene TRBJ2-3, with D unclear. The CDR3 totals 13 residues. Trimming cost V 4 bases and J 3 bases, with 8 bases left between them. Germline CDR1 reads LNHDA; CDR2 reads SQIVND (reference sequence). Here the CDR3 DNA reads TGTGCCAGTAGTACTAACCCGACAGATACGCAGTATTTT. Encoded protein: CASSTNPTDTQYF. The full variable domain, with the rest looked up from reference TRBV19 and TRBJ2-3, is DGGITQSPKYLFRKEGQNVTLSCEQNLNHDAMYWYRQDPGQGLRLIYYSQIVNDFQKGDIAEGYSVSREKKESFPLTVTSAQKNPTAFYLCASSTNPTDTQYFGPGTRLTVL.

This clonotype came up a few times. The chain joins TRBV2 to TRBJ2-4; the match to TRBD1 covers 10 bases. After removal of 6 bases from V and 9 bases from J, the junction contained 11 bases not matched to a gene. Germline V gene lookup returns CDR1 SNHLY and CDR2 FYNNEI. The CDR3 contains 15 residues. CDR3: CASRMMRQGASIQYF. The CDR3, as DNA: TGTGCCAGCAGGATGATGCGACAGGGGGCCAGCATTCAGTACTTC.

This clonotype showed up just a few times. The chain combines TRBV10-3 with TRBJ1-3; D is undetermined. Germline loops: CDR1 ENHRY, CDR2 SYGVKD. The CDR3 sequence is 12 residues long. The germline V and J ends were trimmed by 6 bases and 0 bases, with 3 bases remaining between them. DNA of the CDR3: TGTGCCATCAGGGACTCTGGAAACACCATATATTTT. Its protein is CAIRDSGNTIYF.

This chain links TRBV29-1 with TRBJ2-5, with D possibly being TRBD1 (5 bases). Trimming removed 7 bases from V and 2 bases from J, with 17 bases in between. CDR1 and CDR2 (germline): SQVTM, ANQGSEA. The CDR3 runs 14 residues. The CDR3 DNA sequence: TGCAGCGCCGAAGGGCCCTCAGGGCAAGAGACCCAGTACTTC. Translating gives CSAEGPSGQETQYF.

The chain employs TRBV9 and TRBJ1-1; D call uncertain. The CDR3 is 13 amino acids. The germline V gene encodes CDR1 SGDLS and CDR2 YYNGEE. The ends were cut back, 2 bases at V and 3 bases at J, with 8 bases in the middle. This CDR3 reads CASSVQDYTEAFF. In DNA, the CDR3 is TGTGCCAGCAGCGTCCAGGACTACACTGAAGCTTTCTTT.

This clonotype showed up many times. This chain uses TRBV29-1 with TRBJ1-1, with D unclear. V was pared by 4 bases and J by 8 bases, with 11 bases between. Per the germline V gene, CDR1 is SQVTM and CDR2 is ANQGSEA. The CDR3 is 11 residues long. This CDR3 is CSVGSDLEAFF. The DNA for the CDR3 is TGCAGCGTTGGGTCCGACCTAGAAGCTTTCTTT.

The chain uses TRBV12-3 or TRBV12-4 and TRBJ2-3, with no clear D. CDR3 size: 15 residues. Trimming pared 4 bases from V and 2 bases from J, leaving 13 bases between. Here the CDR3 reads CASSWGKGYTDTQYF. Here the CDR3 DNA reads TGTGCCAGCAGTTGGGGAAAGGGATACACAGATACGCAGTATTTT.

This clonotype has a count of ten or more. V and J are TRBV12-3 or TRBV12-4 and TRBJ2-1, with 7 nucleotides matching TRBD1. Trimming removed 2 bases from V and 8 bases from J; junction bases left unmatched: 6. The CDR3 totals 14 residues. CDR3 in amino acids: CASSLRQGFDEQFF. In nucleotides, the CDR3 is TGTGCCAGCAGTTTACGACAGGGATTCGATGAGCAGTTCTTC.

This clonotype was counted many times. The rearrangement uses TRBV20-1 and TRBJ1-4, with D unresolved. Germline-derived CDR1 and CDR2 are DFQATT and SNEGSKA (reference sequence). Trimming cost V 6 bases and J 8 bases, with 13 bases left between them. The CDR3 runs to 12 residues. The CDR3 nucleotides are TGCAGTGCCGGACCTGTAGGGGAAAAACTGTTTTTT. It is translated as CSAGPVGEKLFF.

The rearrangement links TRBV7-2 to TRBJ1-2; D uncertain. This CDR3 region has 14 residues. The germline V gene has CDR1 SGHTA and CDR2 FQGNSA. V lost 5 bases to trimming and J lost 2 bases, with 12 bases between them. The CDR3 nucleotides read TGTGCCAGCAGCCCAAACCGGGAAAACTATGGCTACACCTTC. It specifies CASSPNRENYGYTF.

This clonotype was picked up many times. This sequence joins TRBV10-3 and TRBJ2-3; TRBD2 is a possible D gene (6 bases). The V and J ends lost 5 bases and 2 bases respectively, with 14 bases between them. Germline CDR1 reads ENHRY; CDR2 reads SYGVKD. The CDR3 spans 15 residues. This chain's CDR3 is CAISRLGTPTDTQYF. The DNA of the CDR3 is TGTGCCATCAGTCGCCTCGGGACTCCCACAGATACGCAGTATTTT.

This clonotype was seen repeatedly, ten times or more. The chain is built from TRBV9 and TRBJ2-3; D not resolved. Germline values: CDR1 SGDLS, CDR2 YYNGEE. The CDR3 has 12 amino acids. V was clipped by 0 bases and J by 5 bases, with 4 bases between them. CDR3 protein: CASSVDGDTQYF. The CDR3 DNA reads as TGTGCCAGCAGCGTAGACGGAGATACGCAGTATTTT.